The present TCR beta chain was sequenced within a study of cytomegalovirus exposure and HLA in healthy donors (dated by TCRdb to about 2017). Background on the whole study: An earlier analysis of roughly 570 of the donors reported approximately 300 Gb of sequence data and 117 million unique TCR beta sequences obtained from roughly 180 million T cells. Donor age, sex, ethnicity and CMV serostatus were compiled alongside the repertoire data. To decide whether each TCR beta V gene segment behaved as functional or pseudogenic, an earlier analysis of several hundred of the donors relied on high-throughput TCR beta sequencing. To study patterns of TCR occurrence, a later analysis re-analyzed previously published TCR beta repertoires from around 660 donors and added high-resolution HLA genotyping. Approximately 310 gigabases of sequencing data and approximately 85 million unique TCR sequences were included in an early release covering about 620 HLA-typed donors. Among 350 to 400 genotyped donors of the cohort, an average of around 240,000 unique TCR beta nucleotide sequences were sequenced per donor, roughly a sixth of them non-productive. Rather than using new phenotypic data, the later analysis identified candidate immune exposures from TCR beta sequences and from how often those sequences occurred across donors. HLA typing included class I and class II loci at four-digit resolution. A later genetic analysis used genome-wide SNP genotypes for about 60% of the 666 donors, treating that subset as a discovery cohort. The number of donors typed differed by locus, with 629-630 for A, B, C, DRB1 and DQB1, around 560 for DQA1, 600 to 610 for DPA1, and roughly 450 for DPB1. The study profiled the T cell repertoires of fewer than 850 subjects by immunosequencing and related them to cytomegalovirus serostatus. High-throughput TCR immunosequencing, statistical association of individual TCRs with disease status, and machine learning were combined to predict cytomegalovirus infection status. Several DR-DQ haplotypes were handled as single units for association and clustering because linkage in the cohort was strong. Of the 350 to 450 genotyped donors, around 81% fell in the genetic ancestry cluster associated with self-reported Caucasian donors. A separate validation cohort of 100 to 150 different subjects was used in addition to the 666-subject first cohort. All discovery cohort repertoires had been generated on a single sequencing platform. The aim of the study was to test whether cataloging public T cell receptors could identify signatures of past pathogen exposure.

Per the germline V gene, SGHTA is the CDR1 and FQGNSA is the CDR2. For this chain, trimming is 1 base at the V end and 7 bases at the J end, and the number of junction bases without a gene match is 1. The CDR3 runs 13 amino acids, cysteine and phenylalanine included. The sequence is cut down to CDR3 DNA, 39 bases in frame from base 1. The cohort was made up of under 800 healthy bone marrow donors. Cohort members were all nominally healthy when sampled, although unrecorded immune exposures were likely present. The donor was CMV seropositive and was included in the group of 289 seropositive cohort members. A peripheral blood sample was collected from each donor, and TCR beta sequencing was performed on peripheral blood mononuclear cells. The Qiagen DNeasy Blood Extraction Kit was used to extract genomic DNA from the blood cell samples. Summary of the overall study and its limitations: Some IMGT-functional V segments, including TRBV6-2 and TRBV6-3, could not be told apart with the 87-base-pair reads, so those segments were excluded. A cluster of highly shared sequence variants was judged likely to represent a technical artifact of the sequencing pipeline. The authors suggested that the approach could potentially be generalized to other disease states and immunological phenotypes. Specific HLA alleles were associated with 15,000 to 20,000 TCR beta sequences at a false discovery rate of 0.05 in a later analysis. When HLA alleles, especially DR and DQ, strongly co-occurred, attributing TCR associations to individual alleles was difficult. Linkage disequilibrium might explain the correlated functional status among segregating V segments, but an unknown experimental factor could not be excluded. In a later analysis, TCR association rates were found to vary across HLA loci, with the most associated TCRs seen for DRB1 alleles and the fewest for HLA-C alleles. This cohort had only TCR beta chains sequenced, and the lack of alpha or paired-chain data limited which features could be detected. In the study, around 150 TCR beta chains were listed as associated with cytomegalovirus. A later analysis found that HLA-associated TCR beta chains were more clonally expanded and had lower generation probabilities than equally common non-associated chains. A later genetic analysis reported fewer N-insertions in productive TCRs among donors in an Asian-associated ancestry cluster than the approximately 700-donor mean. A further reported finding was that TCR beta sequences accurately predicted the HLA-A and HLA-B alleles for most subjects in the first cohort. Most TCR sequences were observed very rarely across donors, whereas some public TCRs were present in many individuals. Most CMV-associated TCR beta chains appeared to be HLA-restricted in a later analysis, and the HLA associations seemed to be driven largely by CMV exposure. CMV serostatus was the only immune exposure information available for the cohort. Because some donors lacked HLA typing at each locus, the association tests relied only on the typed subset. Roughly uniform sequencing depth across donors was assumed in presence/absence analyses, although this assumption may not hold. In a later genetic analysis, a missense DCLRE1C variant was associated with V-gene and J-gene trimming of TCR beta chains, and the association was replicated in an independent cohort. In both the original and validation cohorts, the classifier was reported to diagnose cytomegalovirus status with high specificity and sensitivity. Broadly in line with IMGT annotations, most TCR beta V segments showed up in productive rearrangements about 87% or about 30% of the time in an earlier analysis of about 500 of the donors. A later analysis reported that several top co-occurrence clusters appeared linked to parvovirus B19, influenza, CMV and Epstein-Barr virus. Because counts were too low, seventeen rarely observed V segments, including chromosome 9 orphons, were excluded from the earlier analysis of around 590 of the donors. A few of the identified cytomegalovirus-associated TCR beta chains were confirmed in vitro to be specific for cytomegalovirus antigens.

As for this clone: The antigen it recognizes is unknown. Base qualities are missing; no much larger clone stands one base away.

The library was prepared using the immunoSEQ multiplex PCR assay. For the multiplex PCR, a mixture combining 60 forward primers for TCR Vbeta segments and 13 reverse primers for TCR Jbeta segments was used. The CDR3 region of rearranged TCR beta genes was amplified from genomic DNA by a multiplex PCR assay. The amplified TCR beta libraries were sequenced on the Illumina HiSeq System as 87-base-pair reads. Per the original workflow: A later analysis counted tens of millions of unique TCR beta chains across the 700 or so repertoires, and about 10 million of these chains were shared by at least two donors. Raw reads were error-corrected and collapsed into unique sequences with a nearest-neighbor algorithm that merged closely related sequences to remove PCR and sequencing errors. V, D and J gene segments were assigned by aligning CDR3 sequences to IMGT reference sequences. For a sequence to be retained, a match of at least six nucleotides was required to both a V gene segment and a J gene segment. Rearrangements were classified as productive when the CDR3 lacked stop codons and remained in frame with V and J, and all other rearrangements were classified as non-productive. CDR3 was defined according to IMGT convention as the region running from the second conserved V-encoded cysteine to the conserved J-encoded phenylalanine. The earlier analysis of about 610 of the donors excluded any sequence lacking an unambiguous match to a single V gene segment. In an earlier analysis of approximately 590 of the donors, V segments were called functional above 56.7% productive rearrangements and were called segregating when the between-donor standard deviation exceeded 5%. A statistical classification framework was built to diagnose cytomegalovirus status from the catalog of TCR beta chain sequences. A later analysis assigned V and J genes by comparing TCR nucleotide sequences with IMGT/GENE-DB human TR gene sequences. A later analysis assigned CDR3 sequences and most-parsimonious VDJ recombination scenarios with the TCRdist pipeline. A later analysis defined each TCR beta chain by its CDR3 amino acid sequence plus V-gene family, and excluded reads lacking a unique V-gene family. To address suspected cross-contamination and a sequencing artifact, a later analysis removed several hundred highly shared, low-generation-probability nucleotide sequences. In a later analysis, a clonal expansion index for each public chain was calculated from normalized within-repertoire ranks of inferred template counts. A later analysis computed generation probabilities with a VDJ recombination model fitted to out-of-frame rearrangements, and checked the results against IGoR. Hypergeometric tests were used in a later analysis to score TCR-TCR, TCR-HLA and TCR-CMV co-occurrence, with a repertoire-size bias correction applied to the TCR pairs. In a later analysis, false discovery rates were estimated by permuting HLA or CMV assignments 20 times. A later analysis grouped co-occurring TCRs with DBSCAN, adding TCRdist sequence similarity when clustering within HLA-allele-positive subsets. Repertoires with fewer than 30,000 or more than 120,000 public chains were left out of co-occurrence clustering, as were several repertoires with anomalous nucleotide sharing. Sourced from immuneACCESS, this table was stored by TCRdb with only in-frame sequences that have V and J called. A share of the clones is absent; for the studies checked, an unresolved V gene accounts for under half, and the remainder has no known explanation. D and trimming come from the DNA, and the V and J calls and clone size come from that table. The sample profile shows about 120,000 clones; 17% of them were found once. Clones ranked in the top ten supply about 2.6% of the sample.

The receptor was derived from a female donor in good health and CMV-seropositive. The sample consisted of PBMCs. The chain was built from TRBV7-2 and TRBJ1-5; TRBD1 lines up with 7 middle nucleotides. DNA sequence: TGTGCCAGCAGCTTAGACAGGGGACAGCCCCAGCATTTT. Translated, it reads CASSLDRGQPQHF.